Listed below are T cell receptor beta chains from one sample, sequenced in a study of blood T cell repertoires in COVID-19. The assay was immunoSEQ multiplex PCR, and TCRdb's table has in-frame clones only and misses some. The sample lists roughly 350,000 clones, over 75% seen once, with approximately 4% in the top ten. Sequencing used peripheral blood. All receptors derive from a woman aged 50 to 65 with active or convalescent COVID-19. CDR3s include the opening cysteine and the closing phenylalanine or tryptophan. The D gene is left open where the match is weak. The size entry is marked missing in some rows and otherwise reads once, few, many or a size class.

V	J	D	size	DNA	CDR3
TRBV28	TRBJ1-2	TRBD1	.	TGTGCCAGCAGTTCTCCCCCAGGGGGCGATATCTCTAACTATGGCTACACCTTC	CASSSPPGGDISNYGYTF
TRBV19	TRBJ2-2	TRBD1	once	TGTGCCAGTAGTGCCCGACAGGGTTACGCCGGGGAGCTGTTTTTT	CASSARQGYAGELFF
TRBV23-1	TRBJ2-5	.	.	TGCGCCAGCAGTCAATCCAACGGGTGGTACCAAGAGACCCAGTACTTC	CASSQSNGWYQETQYF
TRBV9	TRBJ2-7	.	.	TGTGCCAGCAGCGTAGGACATAGCCCCGGGACAACCTACGAGCAGTACTTC	CASSVGHSPGTTYEQYF
TRBV6-5	TRBJ1-1	.	once	TGTGCCAGCAGGAGAACAGGGAACACTGAAGCTTTCTTT	CASRRTGNTEAFF
TRBV18	TRBJ1-2	TRBD1	.	TGTGCCAGCTCACCCACCCCGGACAGGGACTATGGCTACACCTTC	CASSPTPDRDYGYTF
TRBV7-2	TRBJ2-7	.	.	TGTGCCAGCAGCTCCACCGGAACAGGGATCGTCTACGAGCAGTACTTC	CASSSTGTGIVYEQYF
TRBV18	TRBJ2-7	TRBD1	.	TGTGCCAGCTCCTGGGACAGGATCCACGAGCAGTACTTC	CASSWDRIHEQYF
TRBV10-1	TRBJ2-4	TRBD1	.	TGCGCCAGCAGTGAGCCTAGACAGGGAGAGGGTCAACTAGCCAAAAACATTCAGTACTTC	CASSEPRQGEGQLAKNIQYF
TRBV9	TRBJ2-2	.	once	TGTGCCAGCAGCTCTCGAGGAGACACCGGGGAGCTGTTTTTT	CASSSRGDTGELFF
TRBV4-1	TRBJ2-1	TRBD2	once	TGCGCCAGCAGCCAAGGCATGGCTAGCGGGAGGGCCCGAAATGAGCAGTTCTTC	CASSQGMASGRARNEQFF
TRBV2	TRBJ2-2	.	.	TGTGCCAGCAGTGACAGGGGCGGATTATTGTTTTTT	CASSDRGGLLFF
TRBV19	TRBJ1-1	TRBD1	.	TGTGCCAGTTCCCCTATCAGGGGGCAGGGGGACACTGAAGCTTTCTTT	CASSPIRGQGDTEAFF
TRBV11-2	TRBJ1-2	TRBD1	few	TGTGCCAGCAGCTTAGATCTGCGTCAGGGGGTCCGGTATGGCTACACCTTC	CASSLDLRQGVRYGYTF
TRBV15	TRBJ2-1	TRBD2	.	TGTGCCACCAGCAGAGGCTGGCGCGGGGGGCGATCCTACAATGAGCAGTTCTTC	CATSRGWRGGRSYNEQFF
TRBV18	TRBJ2-7	TRBD1	.	TGTGCCAGCTCACCTTCCGGGACAGGCGCCAGCTACGAGCAGTACTTC	CASSPSGTGASYEQYF
TRBV30	TRBJ1-5	TRBD1	.	TGTGCCTGGAGTACAGGGGGAGAAGATCAGCCCCAGCATTTT	CAWSTGGEDQPQHF
TRBV4-3	TRBJ2-7	.	.	TGCGCCAGCAGCCCCAGGGGGGACTACGAGCAGTACTTC	CASSPRGDYEQYF
TRBV29-1	TRBJ1-1	.	once	TGCAGCGTTGGAGGGTCTTCTAGGACTGAAGCTTTCTTT	CSVGGSSRTEAFF
TRBV7-6	TRBJ1-1	.	.	TGTGCCAGCAGCCCTCTGACAGGTCCCACTGAAGCTTTCTTT	CASSPLTGPTEAFF
TRBV14	TRBJ1-2	.	.	TGTGCCAGCAGCCTACAGACGACCTATGGCTACACCTTC	CASSLQTTYGYTF
TRBV27	TRBJ1-1	.	.	TGTGCCAGCAGACCGGGCAGGGGTGAAGCTTTCTTT	CASRPGRGEAFF
TRBV27	TRBJ1-2	.	.	TGTGCCAGCAGTTTTCGAGCAAGCTATGGCTACACCTTC	CASSFRASYGYTF
TRBV6-2/TRBV6-3	TRBJ1-6	TRBD1	.	TGTGCCAGCAGTTCCGGGACAGCGATTTATTCACCCCTCCACTTT	CASSSGTAIYSPLHF
TRBV2	TRBJ1-5	TRBD1	.	TGTGCCAGCGGACAGGAGTATAGCAATCAGCCCCAGCATTTT	CASGQEYSNQPQHF
TRBV27	TRBJ1-5	TRBD1	.	TGTGCCAGCAGTTTAACAGGGGTGAGCAATCAGCCCCAGCATTTT	CASSLTGVSNQPQHF
TRBV7-2	TRBJ1-6	.	.	TGTGCCAGCAGCTTAGGATGGGTACAGAATTCACCCCTCCACTTT	CASSLGWVQNSPLHF